Listed here are 22 T cell receptor beta chains from one sample, sequenced in a study of blood T cell repertoires in COVID-19. TCRdb keeps only in-frame clones here, not all; method: immunoSEQ multiplex PCR. The profile covers about 240,000 clones, with about four fifths appearing a single time and approximately 9.6% taken by the ten largest. The source material was peripheral blood. These receptors all come from an elderly woman with acute or convalescent COVID-19.

This chain links TRBV5-4 with TRBJ2-5, with TRBD1 as a possible D gene (7 bases). Trimming removed 1 base at V and 5 bases at J, with 15 bases between. The germline V gene encodes CDR1 SGHNT and CDR2 YYREEE (reference sequence). The CDR3 runs 15 residues. The CDR3 region is CASSLPGPGGETQYF. The CDR3 DNA reads TGTGCCAGCAGCTTGCCGGGACCAGGGGGGGAGACCCAGTACTTC.

As concerns this clone: Distinct nucleotide sequences in the sample also encode this CDR3. V is TRBV19 and J is TRBJ1-5; perhaps TRBD1 as D (5 bases). CDR3 length: 14 amino acids. Germline assignment: CDR1 LNHDA and CDR2 SQIVND (reference sequence). V shed 2 bases and J shed 1 base, with 6 bases lying between them. The CDR3 reads CASSIQGSNQPQHF. Here the CDR3 DNA reads TGTGCCAGTAGTATACAGGGCAGCAATCAGCCCCAGCATTTT.

The rearrangement links TRBV11-2 to TRBJ2-2; 8 positions agree with TRBD1. This CDR3 has 14 amino acids. V trimming: 3 bases; J trimming: 6 bases; junction bases outside the gene matches: 3. The germline V gene has CDR1 SGHAT and CDR2 FQNNGV. CDR3 residues: CASSLDRVAGELFF. The DNA for the CDR3 is TGTGCCAGCAGCTTGGACAGGGTTGCCGGGGAGCTGTTTTTT. Based on the CDR3 plus reference TRBV11-2 and TRBJ2-2, the full variable domain is EAGVAQSPRYKIIEKRQSVAFWCNPISGHATLYWYQQILGQGPKLLIQFQNNGVVDDSQLPKDRFSAERLKGVDSTLKIQPAKLEDSAVYLCASSLDRVAGELFFGEGSRLTVL.

The chain recombines TRBV24-1 with TRBJ2-3, with 9 bases identical to TRBD1. V gave up 0 bases and J gave up 3 bases; unmatched junction bases: 6. CDR3 length equals 17 residues. Germline CDR1 is KGHDR and CDR2 is SFDVKD. Here the CDR3 reads CATSDLGTGQGTDTQYF. CDR3 sequence (DNA): TGTGCCACCAGTGATTTGGGGACAGGGCAAGGAACAGATACGCAGTATTTT.

The chain joins TRBV2 to TRBJ1-4; D possibly corresponds to TRBD1 (5 bases). The V gene's germline CDR1 is SNHLY and CDR2 FYNNEI. The V gene lost 8 bases and the J gene lost 10 bases, with 14 bases spanning the gap. This CDR3 comprises 12 residues. The CDR3 coding sequence is TGTGCCAGCGGGGTGACAGTGAGAAAACTGTTTTTT. Its protein product is CASGVTVRKLFF.

The V and J genes are TRBV7-9 and TRBJ1-3, with a tentative D call TRBD1 (5 bases). The germline V gene has CDR1 SEHNR and CDR2 FQNEAQ (reference sequence). V was clipped by 8 bases and J by 0 bases, with 11 bases between them. The CDR3 runs 14 residues. The CDR3 nucleotides are TGTGCCAGCCCAGACAGACTCTCTGGAAACACCATATATTTT. It is translated as CASPDRLSGNTIYF.

The chain is built from TRBV6-6 and TRBJ2-5; 8 bases line up with TRBD1. Germline CDR1 is MNHNY and CDR2 is SVGAGI (reference sequence). Unmatched junction bases numbered 3, after V lost 4 bases and J lost 2 bases. CDR3 size: 14 residues. As DNA, the CDR3 is TGTGCCAGCAGTTTAGACAGGGGACAAGAGACCCAGTACTTC. It encodes CASSLDRGQETQYF.

The chain carries TRBV12-3 or TRBV12-4 and TRBJ1-1; no clear D gene. This CDR3 comprises 13 residues. V gave up 3 bases and J gave up 4 bases, with 9 bases separating them. CDR3 nucleotide sequence: TGTGCCAGCAGTTTGTTACAGTCCACTGAAGCTTTCTTT. Protein sequence: CASSLLQSTEAFF.

The chain has TRBV11-3 and TRBJ2-2; 8 nucleotides line up with TRBD2. This CDR3 comprises 13 residues. Germline CDR1 reads SGHNT; CDR2 reads YENEEA. V shed 5 bases and J 9 bases; nucleotides not matched to a gene: 5. DNA for the CDR3: TGTGCCAGCAGCGTCGGGGGGGATCGGGAGCTGTTTTTT. This encodes CASSVGGDRELFF.

This clone appeared many times. The chain recombines TRBV7-8 with TRBJ1-5, with no clear D. Germline V CDR1 and CDR2: SGHVS, FQNEAQ. V was shortened by 1 base and J by 2 bases, with 9 bases between the two germline ends. CDR3 length: 15 amino acids. CDR3 protein: CASSLDRFGNQPQHF. CDR3 DNA sequence: TGTGCCAGCAGCTTAGATCGGTTCGGCAATCAGCCCCAGCATTTT.

The chain combines TRBV19 with TRBJ1-4; 10 positions match TRBD1. V gave up 3 bases and J gave up 8 bases; unmatched junction bases: 3. The CDR3 spans 14 residues. Germline V gene data show CDR1 as LNHDA and CDR2 as SQIVND (reference sequence). The CDR3 DNA reads TGTGCCAGTAGTATGGGACAGGGGCAAGAAAAACTGTTTTTT. This gives the protein CASSMGQGQEKLFF.

This chain uses TRBV6-1 with TRBJ1-6, with 7 positions matching TRBD1. This CDR3 is built from 14 residues. Trimming at V came to 3 bases and at J to 5 bases, leaving 1 base not matched to a gene. Per germline, CDR1 MNHNS and CDR2 SASEGT. The CDR3 DNA follows: TGTGCCAGCAGTGAGGGACAGAATAATTCACCCCTCCACTTT. Translation gives CASSEGQNNSPLHF.

This clone was counted only a few times. This chain uses TRBV5-1 with TRBJ2-7, with 8 bases fitting TRBD2. The CDR3 runs to 16 residues. The junction had 14 bases not matched to a gene; V was cut back by 6 bases and J by 3 bases. Germline V gives CDR1 SGHRS, CDR2 YFSETQ. The CDR3 sequence: CASTPGGDSLYYEQYF. In DNA, the CDR3 is TGCGCCAGCACCCCGGGGGGGGACTCACTATACTACGAGCAGTACTTC.

The chain links TRBV30 to TRBJ2-3; D call uncertain. The germline CDR1 and CDR2 sequences are GTSNPN and SVGIG (reference sequence). This CDR3 region has 14 residues. Trimming stripped 0 bases from V and 0 bases from J, with 7 bases between. CDR3 in amino acids: CAWSVLASTDTQYF. The DNA for the CDR3 is TGTGCCTGGAGTGTACTCGCTAGCACAGATACGCAGTATTTT.

This clone was observed a single time. The CDR3 region is CASSQAGEGSEQFF. CDR3 DNA: TGTGCCAGCAGCCAAGCGGGTGAGGGAAGTGAGCAGTTCTTC. The chain uses TRBV3-1 (or the pseudogene TRBV3-2) and TRBJ2-1, with a possible D match to TRBD2 (5 bases). This CDR3 contains 14 residues. Germline assignment: CDR1 LGHDT and CDR2 YNNKEL (reference sequence). Trimming cost V 1 base and J 9 bases, with 13 bases left between them.

The rearrangement uses TRBV7-9 and TRBJ2-7; D call uncertain. The germline CDR1 and CDR2 sequences are SEHNR and FQNEAQ (reference sequence). The ends were cut back, 2 bases at V and 4 bases at J, with 21 bases in the middle. The CDR3 loop spans 17 amino acids. The CDR3 DNA is TGTGCCAGCAGCTTACCTGTATGGGCAGGTGATGCTTACGAGCAGTACTTC. Amino acids: CASSLPVWAGDAYEQYF.

The chain recombines TRBV6-4 with TRBJ1-2; 7 positions agree with TRBD1. This CDR3 contains 13 residues. Germline loops: CDR1 MRHNA, CDR2 SNTAGT. With V trimmed by 6 bases and J by 7 bases, 8 bases remained unmatched. The CDR3 is CASRGTGEFGYTF. CDR3 in DNA: TGTGCCAGCAGAGGCACAGGGGAGTTTGGCTACACCTTC.

The chain combines TRBV6-5 with TRBJ1-2, with D possibly being TRBD1 (5 bases). CDR1 and CDR2 from the germline V gene are MNHEY and SVGAGI. The CDR3 totals 13 residues. The ends were cut back, 6 bases at V and 5 bases at J, with 13 bases in the middle. The DNA of the CDR3 is TGTGCCAGCAGGGGGCCCCTAGGTTATGGCTACACCTTC. This sequence encodes CASRGPLGYGYTF.

V and J are TRBV7-2 and TRBJ1-2, with D maybe TRBD1 (6 bases). This CDR3 contains 14 residues. The germline CDR1 and CDR2 sequences are SGHTA and FQGNSA. V was pared by 3 bases and J by 0 bases, with 8 bases between. The CDR3 sequence: CASSLYRANYGYTF. In DNA, the CDR3 is TGTGCCAGCAGCTTGTACAGGGCTAACTATGGCTACACCTTC.

The rearrangement joins TRBV6-5 to TRBJ1-1; 9 bases line up with TRBD1. Germline V gene lookup returns CDR1 MNHEY and CDR2 SVGAGI. CDR3 size: 14 residues. V shed 7 bases and J 4 bases; nucleotides not matched to a gene: 7. The CDR3 loop is CASNSLTGGTEAFF. The DNA for the CDR3 is TGTGCCAGCAACTCCCTGACAGGGGGCACTGAAGCTTTCTTT.

The gene calls are TRBV28 and TRBJ1-1, with D perhaps TRBD1 (5 bases). Germline CDR1 and CDR2: MDHEN and SYDVKM. V was pared by 8 bases and J by 5 bases, with 21 bases between. The CDR3 covers 15 residues. The CDR3 nucleotides read TGTGCCAGCCGTCGAGGTCCCTTGGGGGGTACTGAAGCTTTCTTT. Its translation is CASRRGPLGGTEAFF.

CDR3 loop: CASSLLASNTGELFF. CDR3 coding DNA: TGTGCCAGCAGCTTGCTAGCTTCGAACACCGGGGAGCTGTTTTTT. The gene calls are TRBV5-6 and TRBJ2-2; TRBD2 is a possible D gene (5 bases). This CDR3 is 15 amino acids long. Germline V CDR1 and CDR2: SGHDT, YYEEEE. Trimming pared 1 base from V and 0 bases from J, leaving 7 bases between.